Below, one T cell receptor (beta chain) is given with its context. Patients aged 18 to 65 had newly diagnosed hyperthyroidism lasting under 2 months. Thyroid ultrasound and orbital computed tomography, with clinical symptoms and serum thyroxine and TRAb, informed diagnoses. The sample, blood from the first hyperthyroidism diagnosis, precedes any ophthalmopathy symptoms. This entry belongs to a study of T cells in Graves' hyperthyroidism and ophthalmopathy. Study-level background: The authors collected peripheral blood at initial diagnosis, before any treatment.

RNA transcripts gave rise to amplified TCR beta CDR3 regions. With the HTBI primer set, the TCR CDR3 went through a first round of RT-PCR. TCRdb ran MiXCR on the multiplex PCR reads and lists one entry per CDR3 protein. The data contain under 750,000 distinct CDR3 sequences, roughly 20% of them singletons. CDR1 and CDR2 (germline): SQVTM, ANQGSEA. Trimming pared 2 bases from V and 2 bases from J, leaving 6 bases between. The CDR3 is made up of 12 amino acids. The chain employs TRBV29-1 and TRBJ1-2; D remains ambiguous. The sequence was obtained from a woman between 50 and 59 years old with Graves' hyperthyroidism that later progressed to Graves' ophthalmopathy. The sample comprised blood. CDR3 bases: TGCAGCGTTGAACCCGAGAACTATGGCTACACCTTC. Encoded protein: CSVEPENYGYTF.